The sequence of this T cell receptor (beta chain) was determined in a study of T cell responses to AZD1222 COVID-19 vaccine. Germline CDR1 is MNHEY and CDR2 is SMNVEV (reference sequence). The CDR3 totals 13 residues. V was clipped by 8 bases and J by 3 bases, with 14 bases between them. Data came from immunoSEQ multiplex PCR; TCRdb stores just in-frame clones and leaves some out. The sample includes about 140,000 clones, roughly 93% of them seen just once. Material: peripheral blood, obtained after recovery from COVID-19. The gene calls are TRBV27 and TRBJ2-7, with D uncertain. The TCR originated in an adult who had recovered from COVID-19. CDR3 protein: CASAPLQIYEQYF. Here the CDR3 DNA reads TGTGCCAGCGCTCCCCTACAGATCTACGAGCAGTACTTC.